Listed below are T cell receptor beta chains from one sample, sequenced in a study. TCRdb redid the calling of the RT-PCR reads with MiXCR, one entry per CDR3 protein. The sample includes about 680,000 distinct CDR3 sequences, around 14% of them seen just once. Sequencing was performed on memory CD4+ T cells from blood. The receptor set was obtained from a female donor in good health, serving as a healthy control. The CDR3 runs from the conserved cysteine through the conserved F or W. The D gene is left open where the match is weak. Size values are once, few and many counts, or a class for expanded clones, and some rows have none.

many | TRBJ2-7 | TRBV15 | - | CATSRSLADEQYF | TGTGCCACCAGCCGGTCCCTCGCGGACGAGCAGTACTTC
- | TRBJ2-7 | TRBV18 | - | CASSPERSGYEQYF | TGTGCCAGCTCACCAGAACGGTCAGGGTACGAGCAGTACTTC
many | TRBJ2-3 | TRBV20-1 | - | CSANNPSTDTQYF | TGCAGTGCTAACAATCCCAGCACAGATACGCAGTATTTT
few | TRBJ2-2 | TRBV7-9 | TRBD1 | CASSFSTGTEITGELFF | TGTGCCAGCAGCTTTAGTACCGGGACAGAAATCACCGGGGAGCTGTTTTTT
- | TRBJ2-2 | TRBV5-1 | - | CASSPGWGVTNTGELFF | TGCGCCAGCAGCCCAGGATGGGGGGTTACGAACACCGGGGAGCTGTTTTTT
- | TRBJ2-1 | TRBV5-1 | TRBD2 | CASSAGLAGVVEQFF | TGCGCCAGCAGTGCAGGACTAGCGGGAGTGGTTGAGCAGTTCTTC
- | TRBJ2-2 | TRBV12-3/TRBV12-4 | TRBD2 | CATQREANTGELFF | TGTGCCACCCAGCGGGAGGCGAACACCGGGGAGCTGTTTTTT
- | TRBJ1-2 | TRBV7-9 | - | CASSLRGAGPYGYTF | TGTGCCAGCAGCTTAAGAGGTGCCGGCCCGTATGGCTACACCTTC
- | TRBJ2-7 | TRBV3-1 | TRBD2 | CASSPSLAGGSYEQYF | TGTGCCAGCAGCCCGTCACTAGCGGGTGGCTCCTACGAGCAGTACTTC
few | TRBJ1-1 | TRBV24-1 | - | CATSDSWATNTEAFF | TGTGCCACCAGTGATTCCTGGGCGACGAACACTGAAGCTTTCTTT
few | TRBJ2-7 | TRBV6-2/TRBV6-3 | - | CASSYPPNYEQYF | TGTGCCAGCAGTTATCCGCCCAACTACGAGCAGTACTTC
many | TRBJ2-1 | TRBV5-1 | TRBD2 | CASSQTSGGINEQFF | TGCGCCAGCAGCCAGACTAGCGGGGGGATCAATGAGCAGTTCTTC
- | TRBJ2-1 | TRBV24-1 | - | CATRGPGNEQFF | TGTGCCACCAGGGGGCCCGGCAATGAGCAGTTCTTC
- | TRBJ2-7 | TRBV6-1 | - | CASSEAGRGTYEQYF | TGTGCCAGCAGTGAAGCGGGACGGGGGACCTACGAGCAGTACTTC
few | TRBJ2-3 | TRBV12-3/TRBV12-4 | - | CASSHFGGSTDTQYF | TGTGCCAGCAGCCATTTCGGGGGTAGCACAGATACGCAGTATTTT
- | TRBJ2-1 | TRBV2 | - | CASSAGFNEQFF | TGTGCCAGCAGTGCAGGGTTCAATGAGCAGTTCTTC
few | TRBJ2-5 | TRBV29-1 | - | CSVELGGEETQYF | TGCAGCGTTGAACTTGGAGGAGAGGAGACCCAGTACTTC
few | TRBJ2-2 | TRBV27 | - | CASSLRAHGDTGELFF | TGTGCCAGCAGTTTAAGGGCCCATGGGGACACCGGGGAGCTGTTTTTT
few | TRBJ2-2 | TRBV5-5 | - | CASSFDHRVLVGELFF | TGTGCCAGCAGCTTCGACCACAGGGTTTTAGTGGGGGAGCTGTTTTTT
many | TRBJ1-1 | TRBV6-4 | - | CASRDGRASSGCTEAFF | TGTGCCAGCAGGGACGGACGTGCTAGTTCGGGATGCACTGAAGCTTTCTTT
- | TRBJ1-1 | TRBV7-8 | - | CASSPPSGKPNTEAFF | TGTGCCAGCAGCCCCCCGAGCGGGAAACCTAACACTGAAGCTTTCTTT
- | TRBJ2-1 | TRBV7-9 | TRBD2 | CASSLTLAGGFEQFF | TGTGCCAGCAGCTTAACACTAGCGGGGGGATTTGAGCAGTTCTTC
- | TRBJ2-2 | TRBV3-1 | - | CASSQQLGNTGELFF | TGTGCCAGCAGCCAGCAATTGGGAAATACCGGGGAGCTGTTTTTT
- | TRBJ1-6 | TRBV12-3/TRBV12-4 | TRBD1 | CASSLDRGRSPLHF | TGTGCCAGCAGTTTGGACAGGGGGCGGTCACCCCTCCACTTT
many | TRBJ1-1 | TRBV27 | - | CATGHRNTEAFF | TGTGCCACAGGACACCGGAACACTGAAGCTTTCTTT
- | TRBJ1-6 | TRBV4-1 | TRBD1 | CASSHPGLGQGRTYNSPFHF | TGCGCCAGCAGCCACCCGGGGCTTGGACAGGGGAGGACCTATAATTCACCCTTCCACTTT
many | TRBJ1-2 | TRBV7-9 | TRBD1 | CASSRGTAYGYTF | TGTGCCAGCAGCCGGGGGACAGCATATGGCTACACCTTC
- | TRBJ1-4 | TRBV9 | - | CASSADWDEKLFF | TGTGCCAGCAGCGCGGACTGGGATGAAAAACTGTTTTTT
many | TRBJ1-3 | TRBV6-5 | - | CASSYRRQGNTIYF | TGTGCCAGCAGTTACCGGCGTCAGGGAAACACCATATATTTT
few | TRBJ1-1 | TRBV7-9 | - | CASSEVSRDGEAFF | TGTGCCAGCAGCGAGGTCTCAAGGGATGGTGAAGCTTTCTTT
- | TRBJ1-1 | TRBV5-1 | - | CASSSGASRVTEAFF | TGCGCCAGCAGCTCCGGCGCATCACGAGTGACTGAAGCTTTCTTT
few | TRBJ2-7 | TRBV6-5 | TRBD2 | CASRRTSLNRYAYEQYF | TGTGCCAGCAGGAGGACTAGCTTAAATCGGTATGCCTACGAGCAGTACTTC
few | TRBJ2-3 | TRBV3-1 | - | CASRAGADTQYF | TGTGCCAGCAGAGCCGGGGCAGATACGCAGTATTTT
many | TRBJ2-1 | TRBV29-1 | - | CSVEENPHTGENYNEQFF | TGCAGCGTTGAAGAAAACCCACACACAGGAGAAAACTACAATGAGCAGTTCTTC
few | TRBJ2-5 | TRBV20-1 | TRBD1 | CSAFSRQGAETQYF | TGCAGTGCTTTCTCCAGACAGGGGGCAGAGACCCAGTACTTC
- | TRBJ2-1 | TRBV18 | TRBD2 | CASSPTDFSGGPYNEQFF | TGTGCCAGCTCACCAACCGACTTTAGCGGGGGACCCTACAATGAGCAGTTCTTC
few | TRBJ2-5 | TRBV15 | TRBD1 | CATSRGTGGRETQYF | TGTGCCACCAGCAGAGGAACAGGGGGGAGGGAGACCCAGTACTTC
- | TRBJ1-3 | TRBV20-1 | - | CSASLGNTMYF | TGCAGTGCTAGTCTTGGAAACACCATGTATTTT